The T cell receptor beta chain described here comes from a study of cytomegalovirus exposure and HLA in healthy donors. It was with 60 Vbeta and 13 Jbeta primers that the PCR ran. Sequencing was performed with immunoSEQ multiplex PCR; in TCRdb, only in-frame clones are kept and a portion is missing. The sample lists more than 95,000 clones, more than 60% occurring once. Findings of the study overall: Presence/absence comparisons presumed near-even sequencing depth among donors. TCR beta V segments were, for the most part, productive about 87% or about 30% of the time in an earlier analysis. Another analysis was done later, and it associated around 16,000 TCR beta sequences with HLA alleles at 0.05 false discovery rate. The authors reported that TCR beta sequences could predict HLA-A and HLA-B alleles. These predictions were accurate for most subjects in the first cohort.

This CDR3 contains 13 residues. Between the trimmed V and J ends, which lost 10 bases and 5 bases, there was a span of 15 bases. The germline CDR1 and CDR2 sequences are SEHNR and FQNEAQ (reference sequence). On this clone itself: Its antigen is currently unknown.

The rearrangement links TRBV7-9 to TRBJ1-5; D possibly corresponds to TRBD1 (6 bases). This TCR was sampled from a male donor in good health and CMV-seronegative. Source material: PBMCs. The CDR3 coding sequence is TGTGCCACTACTGACAGGATGGATCAGCCCCAGCATTTT. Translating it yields CATTDRMDQPQHF.